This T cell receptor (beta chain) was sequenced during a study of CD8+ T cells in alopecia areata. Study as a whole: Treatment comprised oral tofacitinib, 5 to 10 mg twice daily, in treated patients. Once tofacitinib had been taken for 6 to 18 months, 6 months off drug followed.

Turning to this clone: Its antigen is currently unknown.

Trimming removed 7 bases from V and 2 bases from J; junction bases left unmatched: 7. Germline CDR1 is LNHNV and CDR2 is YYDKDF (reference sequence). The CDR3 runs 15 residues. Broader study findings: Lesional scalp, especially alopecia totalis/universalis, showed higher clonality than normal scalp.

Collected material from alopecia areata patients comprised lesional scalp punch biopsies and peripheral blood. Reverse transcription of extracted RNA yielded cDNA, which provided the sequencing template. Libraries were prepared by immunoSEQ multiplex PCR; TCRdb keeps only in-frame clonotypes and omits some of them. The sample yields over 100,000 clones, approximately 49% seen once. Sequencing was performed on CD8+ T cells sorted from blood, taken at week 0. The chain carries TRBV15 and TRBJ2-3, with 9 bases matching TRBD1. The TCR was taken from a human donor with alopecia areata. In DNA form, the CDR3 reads TGTGCCACCAAACGGGGACAGGGCGACACAGATACGCAGTATTTT. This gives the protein CATKRGQGDTDTQYF.